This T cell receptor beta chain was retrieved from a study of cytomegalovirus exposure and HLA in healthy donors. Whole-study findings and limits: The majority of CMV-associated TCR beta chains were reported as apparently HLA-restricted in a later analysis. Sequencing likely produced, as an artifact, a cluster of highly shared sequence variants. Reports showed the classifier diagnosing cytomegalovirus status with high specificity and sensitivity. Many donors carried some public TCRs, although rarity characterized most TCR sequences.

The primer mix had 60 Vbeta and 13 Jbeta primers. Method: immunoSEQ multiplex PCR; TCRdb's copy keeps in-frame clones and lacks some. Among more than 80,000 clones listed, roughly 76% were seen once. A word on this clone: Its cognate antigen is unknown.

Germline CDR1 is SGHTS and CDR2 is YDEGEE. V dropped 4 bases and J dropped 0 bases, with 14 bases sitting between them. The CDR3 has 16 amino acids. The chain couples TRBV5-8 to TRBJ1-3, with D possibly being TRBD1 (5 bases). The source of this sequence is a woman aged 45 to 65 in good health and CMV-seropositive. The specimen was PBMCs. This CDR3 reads CASSPTDRLSGNTIYF. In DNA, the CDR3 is TGTGCCAGCAGCCCCACCGACAGACTCTCTGGAAACACCATATATTTT.